The next 17 T cell receptor beta chains were all read from a single sample in a study of blood T cell repertoires in COVID-19. Assay used: immunoSEQ multiplex PCR; TCRdb lists only in-frame clones, some missing. The table records 250,000 to 300,000 clones, about 85% of them present only once. Sample: peripheral blood. All receptors derive from a man aged 55 to 70 with acute or convalescent COVID-19.

V gene TRBV4-1 combines with J gene TRBJ2-1, with 10 nucleotides matching TRBD2. The CDR3 consists of 16 residues. V gave up 1 base and J gave up 5 bases; unmatched junction bases: 5. In germline, CDR1 is MGHRA, CDR2 YSYEKL. The CDR3 reads CASSQVRAGGDNEQFF. The CDR3 coding sequence is TGCGCCAGCAGCCAAGTGCGAGCGGGAGGGGACAATGAGCAGTTCTTC.

CDR3 residues: CASSQDDFGSGVTQYF. The CDR3 bases are TGTGCCAGCAGCCAAGATGATTTTGGGAGCGGAGTTACGCAGTATTTT. This chain connects TRBV3-1 (or the pseudogene TRBV3-2) to TRBJ2-3; D perhaps matches TRBD2 (5 bases). V lost 0 bases and J lost 8, with 18 bases in between. Germline values: CDR1 LGHDT, CDR2 YNNKEL (reference sequence). The CDR3 has 16 residues.

This rearrangement joins TRBV5-6 to TRBJ1-1; 8 bases fit TRBD1. The CDR3 loop spans 14 amino acids. From germline, CDR1 is SGHDT and CDR2 YYEEEE. Trimming removed 4 bases from V and 5 bases from J; junction bases left unmatched: 7. CDR3 nucleotide sequence: TGTGCCAGCAGCCACGACAGGGGTTGGACTGAAGCTTTCTTT. Translating gives CASSHDRGWTEAFF.

This clone has only a few counts. This sequence joins TRBV19 and TRBJ2-1; 13 positions agree with TRBD2. This CDR3 is built from 17 residues. Germline V gene data show CDR1 as LNHDA and CDR2 as SQIVND (reference sequence). V lost 5 bases, J lost 2 bases, and 6 bases stayed unmatched. CDR3 protein: CASSLIGLAGAYNEQFF. DNA of the CDR3: TGTGCCAGTAGTCTGATCGGACTAGCGGGAGCCTACAATGAGCAGTTCTTC.

The V gene is TRBV29-1, the J gene TRBJ2-3, with TRBD2 as a possible D gene (6 bases). The germline CDR1 and CDR2 sequences are SQVTM and ANQGSEA. Trimming cost V 6 bases and J 0 bases, with 22 bases left between them. The CDR3 is 17 residues long. CDR3 region: CSVRRRGTVLSTDTQYF. The CDR3 DNA is TGCAGCGTAAGGCGGCGTGGGACTGTACTAAGCACAGATACGCAGTATTTT.

CDR3 coding DNA: TGTGCCAGCAGTGAATCGGGACTCGGACAGGGTAACTATGGCTACACCTTC. The encoded protein is CASSESGLGQGNYGYTF. The chain carries TRBV6-1 and TRBJ1-2, with TRBD1 matching over 8 bases. Germline loops: CDR1 MNHNS, CDR2 SASEGT. The CDR3 is 17 amino acids. Losses at the gene ends were 2 bases for V and 1 base for J; bases not matched to a gene: 9.

This rearrangement joins TRBV10-2 to TRBJ1-1; a weak D match, TRBD1 (6 bases). CDR3 length: 14 amino acids. CDR1 and CDR2 (germline): WSHSY, SAAADI. V was shortened by 5 bases and J by 1 base, with 11 bases between the two germline ends. The CDR3 reads CASSPTGPNTEAFF. As DNA, the CDR3 is TGCGCCAGCAGTCCAACAGGGCCGAACACTGAAGCTTTCTTT.

The chain recombines TRBV3-1 (or the pseudogene TRBV3-2) with TRBJ1-4, with 8 nucleotides matching TRBD1. This CDR3 spans 16 amino acids. From germline, CDR1 is LGHDT and CDR2 YNNKEL (reference sequence). V lost 0 bases and J lost 17; bases outside the gene matches: 17. The CDR3 protein is CASSQDRTGKSTRRFF. CDR3 sequence (DNA): TGTGCCAGCAGCCAAGACAGGACAGGGAAGAGTACCCGCCGTTTTTTT.

This rearrangement joins TRBV7-9 to TRBJ1-2, with no clear D. The CDR3 contains 14 residues. Trimming cost V 1 base and J 4 bases, with 10 bases left between them. In germline, CDR1 is SEHNR, CDR2 FQNEAQ (reference sequence). Here the CDR3 reads CASSLGQTLYGYTF. The CDR3 DNA is TGTGCCAGCAGCTTAGGCCAGACTCTCTATGGCTACACCTTC.

In its sample, this clone was seen once. The chain couples TRBV10-3 to TRBJ2-1, with 8 bases aligning to TRBD2. The CDR3 covers 15 residues. Germline-derived CDR1 and CDR2 are ENHRY and SYGVKD. V dropped 1 base and J dropped 9; count of bases not matched to a gene: 8. As DNA, the CDR3 is TGTGCCATCAGTGAGTGGGGCGGGGGGCAGCTTGAGCAGTTCTTC. Translated, it gives CAISEWGGGQLEQFF.

This clone was counted a few times. The chain has TRBV10-1 and TRBJ2-7; 8 positions agree with TRBD1. Trimming removed 0 bases from V and 6 bases from J; junction bases left unmatched: 10. CDR3 length: 16 residues. Germline CDR1 is WNHNN and CDR2 is SYGVQD (reference sequence). CDR3 residues: CASSESTGGSFGEQYF. In DNA form, the CDR3 reads TGCGCCAGCAGTGAGTCTACAGGGGGAAGTTTTGGCGAGCAGTACTTC.

The chain recombines TRBV6-5 with TRBJ1-2; the D is unclear. The CDR3 runs 14 residues. The germline CDR1 and CDR2 sequences are MNHEY and SVGAGI. V was trimmed by 6 bases and J by 7 bases, leaving 18 bases between them. CDR3 DNA: TGTGCCAGCAGCCCCGAGCCCCGGTTTTTTGGCTACACCTTC. Amino acid sequence: CASSPEPRFFGYTF.

The chain uses TRBV2 and TRBJ2-1, with 13 nucleotides matching TRBD2. The CDR3 consists of 16 residues. Germline V gene data show CDR1 as SNHLY and CDR2 as FYNNEI. The V gene end was trimmed by 6 bases and the J gene end by 0 bases; junction bases not matched to a gene: 2. For the CDR3, the DNA is TGTGCCAGCAGCCGGACTAGCGGGAGCTCCTACAATGAGCAGTTCTTC. Protein product: CASSRTSGSSYNEQFF.

The chain has TRBV28 and TRBJ2-7; D ambiguous. The CDR3 extends over 11 amino acids. The germline gives CDR1 MDHEN, CDR2 SYDVKM. V gave up 8 bases and J gave up 5 bases, with 10 bases separating them. CDR3 DNA sequence: TGTGCCAGCCTAAGTGAGGACGAGCAGTACTTC. It translates to CASLSEDEQYF.

The chain uses TRBV28 and TRBJ1-2, with a tentative D call TRBD1 (5 bases). The CDR3 is made up of 15 amino acids. CDR1 is MDHEN, CDR2 SYDVKM, per germline. Trimming took 10 bases from V and 5 from J, leaving 23 bases between them. Here the CDR3 reads CATHGHRRGLYGYTF. CDR3 DNA sequence: TGTGCCACCCATGGCCACCGGAGGGGTTTGTATGGCTACACCTTC.

This clone was counted once. This chain connects TRBV5-6 to TRBJ2-7; 8 bases match TRBD2. This CDR3 spans 17 amino acids. The J segment lost 2 bases and the V segment lost 4 bases, leaving 14 bases of the junction unmatched. Germline V gene sequence: CDR1 SGHDT, CDR2 YYEEEE. The CDR3 protein is CASSLKHRLASAYEQYF. The CDR3 nucleotides read TGTGCCAGCAGCCTAAAGCACCGACTAGCGTCGGCCTACGAGCAGTACTTC.

The J gene is TRBJ2-5, the V gene TRBV7-8; TRBD1 agrees at 10 bases. The V gene's germline CDR1 is SGHVS and CDR2 FQNEAQ. V lost 5 bases and J lost 0; bases outside the gene matches: 6. The CDR3 has 16 amino acids. The CDR3 sequence is CASSRGGQGYQETQYF. As DNA, the CDR3 is TGTGCCAGCAGCCGTGGGGGACAGGGGTACCAAGAGACCCAGTACTTC.